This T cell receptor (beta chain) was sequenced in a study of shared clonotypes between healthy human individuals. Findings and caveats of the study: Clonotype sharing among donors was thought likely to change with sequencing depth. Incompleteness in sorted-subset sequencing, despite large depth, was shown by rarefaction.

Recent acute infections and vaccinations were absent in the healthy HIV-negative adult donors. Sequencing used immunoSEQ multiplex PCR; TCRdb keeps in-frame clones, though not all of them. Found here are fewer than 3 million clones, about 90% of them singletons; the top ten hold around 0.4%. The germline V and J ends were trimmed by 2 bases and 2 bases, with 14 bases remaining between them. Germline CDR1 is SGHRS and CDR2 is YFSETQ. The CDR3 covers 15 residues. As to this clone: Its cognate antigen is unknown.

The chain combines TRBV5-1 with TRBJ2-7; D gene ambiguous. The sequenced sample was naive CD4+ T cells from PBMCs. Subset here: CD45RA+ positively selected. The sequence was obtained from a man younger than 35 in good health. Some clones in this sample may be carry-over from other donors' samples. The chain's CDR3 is CASSFTRSSTYEQYF. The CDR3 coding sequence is TGCGCCAGCAGCTTCACACGGAGTTCCACCTACGAGCAGTACTTC.